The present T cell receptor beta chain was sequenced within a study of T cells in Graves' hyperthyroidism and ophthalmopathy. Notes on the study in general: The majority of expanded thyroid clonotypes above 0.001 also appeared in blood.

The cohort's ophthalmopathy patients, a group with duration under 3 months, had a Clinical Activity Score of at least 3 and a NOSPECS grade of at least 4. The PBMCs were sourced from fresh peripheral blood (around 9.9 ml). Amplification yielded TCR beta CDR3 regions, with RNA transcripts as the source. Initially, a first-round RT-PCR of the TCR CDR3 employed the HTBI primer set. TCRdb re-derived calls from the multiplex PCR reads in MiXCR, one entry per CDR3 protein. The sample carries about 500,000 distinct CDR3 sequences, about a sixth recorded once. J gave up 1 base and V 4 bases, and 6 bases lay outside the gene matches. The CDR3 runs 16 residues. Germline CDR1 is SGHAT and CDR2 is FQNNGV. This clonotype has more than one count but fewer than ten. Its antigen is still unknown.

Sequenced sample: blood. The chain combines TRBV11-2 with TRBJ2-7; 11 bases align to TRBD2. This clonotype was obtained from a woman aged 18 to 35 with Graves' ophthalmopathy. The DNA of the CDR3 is TGTGCCAGCAGCTCCCTCGGGACTAGCGGTTCCTACGAGCAGTACTTC. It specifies CASSSLGTSGSYEQYF.